Following are 19 T cell receptor beta chains from one sample sequenced in a study of blood T cells in healthy people across ages. The use of a sample-barcoded 5' primer and a J-beta primer mix characterized a second PCR of roughly 6 to 11 cycles. MiXCR, run by TCRdb on the 5' RACE reads, gives a single entry per CDR3 protein. The data show some 690,000 distinct CDR3 sequences, over 20% seen once. The sample comprised blood. These TCRs come from a man in his 70s in good health.

This chain joins TRBV12-3 or TRBV12-4 and TRBJ1-1; tentatively, D is TRBD1 (5 bases). V was shortened by 2 bases and J by 8 bases, with 18 bases between the two germline ends. The CDR3 totals 15 residues. The CDR3 nucleotides are TGTGCCAGCAGTTTAAGAGGGGTTGGCCCAGAAGAAGCTTTCTTT. Translation gives CASSLRGVGPEEAFF.

Concerning this clonotype: At one end the junction does not follow the germline gene, possibly because of a read error. The V call is TRBV20-1, the J call TRBJ1-2; perhaps TRBD1 as D (6 bases). From germline, CDR1 is DFQATT and CDR2 SNEGSKA (reference sequence). This CDR3 is 15 amino acids long. The CDR3 loop is CNARESSRGNYGYTF. The CDR3 coding sequence is TGCAATGCTAGAGAAAGCAGCAGGGGAAACTATGGCTACACCTTC.

J is TRBJ2-2 and V is TRBV5-1; D remains ambiguous. Trimming cost V 5 bases and J 5 bases, with 13 bases left between them. Germline CDR1 reads SGHRS; CDR2 reads YFSETQ. The CDR3 is made up of 14 amino acids. This chain's CDR3 is CASSQGPSTGELFF. The CDR3 DNA reads TGCGCCAGCAGTCAAGGACCATCTACCGGGGAGCTGTTTTTT. Drawing the rest from reference TRBV5-1 and TRBJ2-2, the complete variable domain is KAGVTQTPRYLIKTRGQQVTLSCSPISGHRSVSWYQQTPGQGLQFLFEYFSETQRNKGNFPGRFSGRQFSNSRSEMNVSTLELGDSALYLCASSQGPSTGELFFGEGSRLTVL.

This clonotype was detected a few times. V is TRBV9 and J is TRBJ2-3; 15 positions match TRBD2. V lost 4 bases to trimming and J lost 4 bases; unmatched junction nucleotides: 13. CDR1 and CDR2 from the germline V gene are SGDLS and YYNGEE. This CDR3 is 19 amino acids long. As DNA, the CDR3 is TGTGCCAGCAGCCCAGTAGGACTAGCGGGAGGGCCAGTCTCAGATACGCAGTATTTT. Residues: CASSPVGLAGGPVSDTQYF.

This clonotype was seen a handful of times. The chain joins TRBV7-2 to TRBJ2-1; 7 positions match TRBD2. The V and J ends lost 1 base and 10 bases, in that order; junction bases with no gene match: 4. This CDR3 has 13 residues. The germline V gene has CDR1 SGHTA and CDR2 FQGNSA. The CDR3 coding sequence is TGTGCCAGCAGCTTAGAGGGACTACGAGAGCAGTTCTTC. It codes for CASSLEGLREQFF.

In this sample, this clonotype turned up a few times. The J gene is TRBJ2-5, the V gene TRBV9, with D possibly being TRBD2 (6 bases). CDR3 size: 14 residues. V lost 3 bases and J 1 base, leaving 10 bases between the germline ends. Germline CDR1 and CDR2: SGDLS and YYNGEE. CDR3 region: CASSDSSGQETQYF. For the CDR3, the DNA is TGTGCCAGCAGCGATAGTAGCGGCCAAGAGACCCAGTACTTC.

The rearrangement uses TRBV12-3 or TRBV12-4 and TRBJ2-3, with D possibly TRBD2 on 5 matching bases. The CDR3 runs 16 residues. The V gene lost 5 bases and the J gene lost 2 bases, with 17 bases spanning the gap. The chain's CDR3 is CASSTGLRGSTDTQYF. CDR3 DNA sequence: TGTGCCAGCAGTACGGGATTGCGCGGGTCCACAGATACGCAGTATTTT.

This clonotype was counted many times. The chain joins TRBV4-2 to TRBJ2-3; a weak D match, TRBD1 (5 bases). The CDR3 is made up of 16 amino acids. CDR1 is LGHNA and CDR2 is YNFKEQ in the germline V gene. The V and J ends lost 1 base and 3 bases respectively, with 14 bases between them. As DNA, the CDR3 is TGTGCCAGCAGCCAAGTTAATCAGGGTTTTACAGATACGCAGTATTTT. This codes for CASSQVNQGFTDTQYF.

Comments on this clonotype: Sequence at one end of the junction differs from germline and may be a read error. The chain recombines TRBV12-3 or TRBV12-4 with TRBJ1-6; no clear D gene. This CDR3 has 19 residues. The CDR3 coding sequence is TGTGCCAGCAGCAAAAAATCGGAGGCCCACGACTCCTATAATTCACCCCTCCGCTTT. It codes for CASSKKSEAHDSYNSPLRF.

As concerns this clonotype: A junction boundary mismatches the germline segment, possibly from a read error. J is TRBJ1-5 and V is TRBV18, with D possibly TRBD1 on 5 matching bases. Looked up from germline, CDR1 is KGHSH and CDR2 is LQKENI. The CDR3 extends over 15 amino acids. This chain's CDR3 is CASSPLGESSQPQHF. The CDR3 region has the DNA TGTGCCAGCTCCCCGCTAGGGGAGAGCAGTCAGCCCCAGCATTTT.

This clonotype was seen a few times. This rearrangement joins TRBV7-2 to TRBJ1-3, with TRBD1 as a possible D gene (5 bases). The V end was cut by 5 bases, the J end by 3 bases, with 11 bases between. Germline CDR1 and CDR2: SGHTA and FQGNSA. The CDR3 loop spans 14 amino acids. CDR3 bases: TGTGCCAGCAGCCTAACGCAGGGTGGAAACACCATATATTTT. Its translation: CASSLTQGGNTIYF.

The rearrangement uses TRBV15 and TRBJ2-3, with 7 bases identical to TRBD2. CDR1 and CDR2 from the germline V gene are LNHNV and YYDKDF (reference sequence). Germline trimming cut 0 bases from V and 3 bases from J; bases unmatched to any gene: 6. This CDR3 is built from 16 residues. Here the CDR3 reads CATSRDLTGGTDTQYF. The CDR3 DNA reads as TGTGCCACCAGCAGAGATCTAACGGGGGGTACAGATACGCAGTATTTT.

The chain links TRBV12-3 or TRBV12-4 to TRBJ2-1, with D hard to call. The CDR3 runs 12 residues. Trimming shortened V by 6 bases and J by 3 bases, and 6 bases separated the two germline ends. The CDR3 region has the DNA TGTGCCAGCAGGCTAAACTACAATGAGCAGTTCTTC. This sequence encodes CASRLNYNEQFF.

In its sample, this clonotype was seen a few times. This sequence joins TRBV7-2 and TRBJ2-5; D remains unclear. The CDR3 is 12 residues long. Germline loops: CDR1 SGHTA, CDR2 FQGNSA. Between the trimmed V and J ends, which lost 5 bases and 11 bases, there was a span of 15 bases. The CDR3 spells CASSAERIQQYF. The CDR3 DNA sequence: TGTGCCAGCAGCGCCGAGCGTATCCAGCAGTACTTC.

This chain connects TRBV29-1 to TRBJ2-5; either TRBD1 or TRBD2 may supply D (7 bases each). V lost 5 bases and J 5 bases, leaving 21 bases between the germline ends. This CDR3 spans 15 amino acids. Germline V CDR1 and CDR2: SQVTM, ANQGSEA. This CDR3 reads CSVTKGGGGRETQYF. The CDR3 DNA is TGCAGCGTTACCAAAGGGGGAGGGGGCCGGGAGACCCAGTACTTC.

The rearrangement uses TRBV2 and TRBJ2-3; D is undetermined. Per the germline V gene, CDR1 is SNHLY and CDR2 is FYNNEI. V lost 3 bases to trimming and J lost 2 bases, with 6 bases between them. The CDR3 runs to 13 residues. The CDR3 sequence is CASSDPFTDTQYF. CDR3 in DNA: TGTGCCAGCAGTGACCCGTTCACAGATACGCAGTATTTT.

This clonotype was observed a few times. The V call is TRBV5-1, the J call TRBJ2-2, with TRBD1 matching 7 bases. Losses at the gene ends were 0 bases for V and 3 bases for J; bases not matched to a gene: 2. Germline V gene data show CDR1 as SGHRS and CDR2 as YFSETQ. The CDR3 length is 15 residues. The CDR3 nucleotides read TGCGCCAGCAGCTTGGTGGGGACAGACACCGGGGAGCTGTTTTTT. Translation: CASSLVGTDTGELFF.

This clonotype occurred many times. The chain links TRBV6-5 to TRBJ2-4, with a weak D call TRBD2 (5 bases). The V gene lost 5 bases and the J gene lost 4 bases, with 9 bases spanning the gap. CDR3 length: 13 amino acids. Germline V gene sequence: CDR1 MNHEY, CDR2 SVGAGI. CDR3 protein: CASSPSGKNIQYF. Written as DNA, the CDR3 is TGTGCCAGCAGTCCGTCGGGGAAAAACATTCAGTACTTC.

This chain connects TRBV4-3 to TRBJ1-2; D remains ambiguous. Germline-derived CDR1 and CDR2 are LGHNA and YSLEER. The CDR3 contains 16 residues. Trimming stripped 0 bases from V and 0 bases from J, with 11 bases between. This CDR3 reads CASSQDWATSNYGYTF. Here the CDR3 DNA reads TGCGCCAGCAGCCAAGATTGGGCCACCTCTAACTATGGCTACACCTTC.